This TCR beta chain was identified in a study of cytomegalovirus exposure and HLA in healthy donors. In the study overall: Tens of millions of unique TCRs from HLA-typed donors made up an early data release. General study findings and limits: Later analysis identified 16,951 TCR beta sequences associated with HLA alleles, using a false discovery rate threshold of 0.05. In the analysis, some V segments, TRBV6-2 and TRBV6-3 included, were excluded as indistinguishable. In vitro data verified three CMV-associated chains as specific for CMV antigens.

This CDR3 has 15 amino acids. Germline V gives CDR1 LGHNA, CDR2 YNFKEQ. V lost 1 base, J lost 5 bases, and 12 bases lay in between. 60 Vbeta and 13 Jbeta primers were used in PCR. Repertoires were generated with immunoSEQ multiplex PCR, while TCRdb's copy carries only in-frame clones and drops some. The sample consists of some 150,000 clones, roughly 80% of them appearing once. A note on this clone: Its target is unknown.

The TCR was taken from a male donor in good health and CMV-seronegative. V usage is TRBV4-2 and J usage is TRBJ2-1; D may be TRBD2 (6 bases). Sequences were obtained from PBMCs. The CDR3 DNA reads as TGTGCCAGCAGCCAAGCGGGAGTCGCCGACAATGAGCAGTTCTTC. It encodes CASSQAGVADNEQFF.